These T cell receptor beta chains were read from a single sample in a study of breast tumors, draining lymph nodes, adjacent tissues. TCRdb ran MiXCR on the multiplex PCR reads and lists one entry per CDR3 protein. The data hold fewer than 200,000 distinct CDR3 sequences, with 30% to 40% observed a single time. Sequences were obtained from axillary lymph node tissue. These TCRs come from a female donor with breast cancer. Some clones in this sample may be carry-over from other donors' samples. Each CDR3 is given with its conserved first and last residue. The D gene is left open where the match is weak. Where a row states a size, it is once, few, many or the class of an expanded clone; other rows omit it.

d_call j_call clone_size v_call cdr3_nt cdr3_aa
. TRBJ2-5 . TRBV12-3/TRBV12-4 TGTGCCAGCAGTTCCTGGTCAGAAGAGACCCAGTACTTC CASSSWSEETQYF
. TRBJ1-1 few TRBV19 TGTGCCAGTAGTATAGGAGGGTGGCAGGCCGAAGCTTTCTTT CASSIGGWQAEAFF
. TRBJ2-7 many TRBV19 TGTGCCAGTAGTATACAGGGGTTCTACGAGCAGTACTTC CASSIQGFYEQYF
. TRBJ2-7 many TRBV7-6 TGTGCCAGCAGTTTGACAGGAGGAGACTACGAGCAGTACTTC CASSLTGGDYEQYF
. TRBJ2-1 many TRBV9 TGTGCCAGCGGCCTACGGCAGGGAAACAATGAGCAGTTCTTC CASGLRQGNNEQFF
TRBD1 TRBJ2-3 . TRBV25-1 TGTGCTAAACAGGGCCAGGGGGACACAGATACGCAGTATTTT CAKQGQGDTDTQYF
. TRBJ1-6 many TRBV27 TGTGCCAGCAGTTTCGACCGTCCGGGACTAGATAATTCACCCCTCCACTTT CASSFDRPGLDNSPLHF
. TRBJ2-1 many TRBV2 TGTGCCAGCAGGGGTGATAGTGTCGATGAGCAGTTCTTC CASRGDSVDEQFF
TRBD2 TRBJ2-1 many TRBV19 TGTGCCAGTAGTCTCCGGGGGGGCCGGGTTCAAGGGCAGTTCTTC CASSLRGGRVQGQFF
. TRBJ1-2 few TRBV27 TGTGCCAGCAGTTTCTTGGACAGAAAAAACTATGGCTACACCTTC CASSFLDRKNYGYTF
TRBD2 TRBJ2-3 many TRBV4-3 TGCGCCAGCAGCCAAGGTCGCGGGAGGGCGGCAGATACGCAGTATTTT CASSQGRGRAADTQYF
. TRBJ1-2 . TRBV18 TGTGCCAGCTCACCATGGGAGGCGAGGGGCTACACCTTC CASSPWEARGYTF
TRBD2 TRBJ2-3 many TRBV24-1 TGTGCCTCCCGAGGGCGGGAGGGGCGGGATACGCAGTATTTT CASRGREGRDTQYF
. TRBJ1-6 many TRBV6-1 TGTGCCAGCAGTGAAGCGCTAGACTTGGTCTCACCCCTCCACTTT CASSEALDLVSPLHF
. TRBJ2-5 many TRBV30 TGTGCCTGGGGAACCGGGCTCTCCCGTGGGGAGACCCAGTACTTC CAWGTGLSRGETQYF
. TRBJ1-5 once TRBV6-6 TGTGCCAGCAGTTCCTCGGGGGGGGTTTCCAATCAGCCCCAGCATTTT CASSSSGGVSNQPQHF
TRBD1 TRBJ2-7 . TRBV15 TGTGCCACCAGCAGAGATCCAGGGGGCTCCTACGAGCGGTACTTC CATSRDPGGSYERYF
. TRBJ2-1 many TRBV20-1 TGCAGTGCTAGAGGAATAACGGGGGTTGAGCAGTTCTTC CSARGITGVEQFF
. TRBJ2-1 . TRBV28 TGTGCCAGCGGTTTAAGGGACATTCGTAGTGAGCAGTTCTTC CASGLRDIRSEQFF
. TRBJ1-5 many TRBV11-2 TGTGCCAGCAGCTTAGATCGTGCAGGGACGAGAGGCAATCAGCCCCAGCATTTT CASSLDRAGTRGNQPQHF
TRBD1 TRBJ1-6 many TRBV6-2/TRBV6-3 TGTGCCAGCAGGGACAGGAGCTCCTATAATTCACCCCTCCACTTT CASRDRSSYNSPLHF
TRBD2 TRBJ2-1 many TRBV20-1 TGCAGTGCTAGTGGCGGGAGAGGGCATGAGCAGTTCTTC CSASGGRGHEQFF
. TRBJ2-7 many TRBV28 TGTGCCAGCAGTTTTCGGTGGAACGAGCAGTACTTC CASSFRWNEQYF
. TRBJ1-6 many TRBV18 TGTGCCAGCTCACCCTCCGGACGTGATAATTCACCCCTCCACTTT CASSPSGRDNSPLHF
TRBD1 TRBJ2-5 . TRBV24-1 TGTGCCACCAGTGATACCCGGGGACAGCAAGAGACCCAGTACTTC CATSDTRGQQETQYF
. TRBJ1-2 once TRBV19 TGTGCCAGTAGTATAGCTTCCGCGGGGGACCTCTATGGCTACACCTTC CASSIASAGDLYGYTF
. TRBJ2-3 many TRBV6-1 TGTGCCAGCATCTTCGCAGGGGCGCGGACAGATACGCAGTATTTT CASIFAGARTDTQYF
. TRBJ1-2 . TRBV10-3 TGTGCCATCAGTCAGACTGACAGAGGGGCTAACTATGGCTACACCTTC CAISQTDRGANYGYTF
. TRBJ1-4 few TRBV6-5 TGTGCCAGCAGTCACGGGGTTGGGGAAAAACTGTTTTTT CASSHGVGEKLFF
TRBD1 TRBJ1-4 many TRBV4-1 TGCGCCAGCAGCCCGTTGACAGGGGCGAGTGAAAAACTGTTTTTT CASSPLTGASEKLFF
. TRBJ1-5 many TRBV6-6 TGTGCCAGCAGCCGAGCCGGGGGTGTTGGACAGCCCCAGCATTTT CASSRAGGVGQPQHF
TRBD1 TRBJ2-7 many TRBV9 TGTGCCAGCAGCGGAGCCTTGGACAGGGCAGCCTACGAGCAGTACTTC CASSGALDRAAYEQYF
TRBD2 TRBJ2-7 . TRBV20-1 TGCAGTGCTCCCGGGGGGAGCTCCTACGAGCAGTACTTC CSAPGGSSYEQYF
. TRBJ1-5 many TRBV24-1 TGTGCCACCAGCGTCGGGACACCTGGCCAGCCCCAGCATTTT CATSVGTPGQPQHF
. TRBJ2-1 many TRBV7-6 TGTGCCAGCAGCTTAGTGGCGTCCCGGGAGCAGTTCTTC CASSLVASREQFF
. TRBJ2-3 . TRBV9 TGTGCCAGCAGCGTTAGGGGGGACAGTTGGGATACGCAGTATTTT CASSVRGDSWDTQYF
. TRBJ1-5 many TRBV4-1 TGCGCCAGCAGCCACCCGTCGGGGGACGCCGGCAATCAGCCCCAGCATTTT CASSHPSGDAGNQPQHF
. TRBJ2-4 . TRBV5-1 TGCGCCAGCAGCTTGGCTACCAGACCCAAAAACATTCAGTACTTC CASSLATRPKNIQYF
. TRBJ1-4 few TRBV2 TGTGCCAGCAGTGTGGACACCCGTCTGTTTTTT CASSVDTRLFF
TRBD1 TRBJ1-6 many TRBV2 TGTGCCAGCAGAGGACAGGCAAATTCACCCCTCCACTTT CASRGQANSPLHF
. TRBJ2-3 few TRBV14 TGTGCCAGCAGCCAAGATAGGGGAGATACGCAGTATTTT CASSQDRGDTQYF
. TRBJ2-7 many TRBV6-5 TGTGCCAGCAGTTACCCGACGGGGGCAGGGGAGCAGTACTTC CASSYPTGAGEQYF
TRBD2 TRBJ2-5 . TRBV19 TGTGCCAGTAGTCGTGCGGGGGGAGGCACTGAAGCTTCCTTT CASSRAGGGTEASF
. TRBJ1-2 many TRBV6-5 TGTGCCAGCAGTCACTCCGTCGGGGGGGGCTACACCTTC CASSHSVGGGYTF
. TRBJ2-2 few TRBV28 TGTGCCAGCAGTTTATACCGGGGGTACACCGGGGAGCTGTTTTTT CASSLYRGYTGELFF
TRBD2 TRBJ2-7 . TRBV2 TGTGCCAGCACCCTACCGGGACTAGCATCAGGCGAGCAGTACTTC CASTLPGLASGEQYF
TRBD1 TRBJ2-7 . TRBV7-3 TGTGCCAGCAGCATCGGACAGGGGGCAGGGGCCGGGGAGCTGTACTTC CASSIGQGAGAGELYF
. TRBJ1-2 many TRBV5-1 TGCGCCAGCAGCGAGGACGCGGCGGGGGGCTACACCTTC CASSEDAAGGYTF
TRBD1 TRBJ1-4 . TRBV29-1 TGCAGCGTCGCGGAGAGAGGGGGCGCAAAACTGTTTTTT CSVAERGGAKLFF
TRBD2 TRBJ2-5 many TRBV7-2 TGTGCCAGCAGCCGGGGGACTAGGGGGCAAGAGACCCAGTACTTC CASSRGTRGQETQYF
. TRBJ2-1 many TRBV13 TGTGCCAGCAGCTTAGCCAATGAGCAGTTCTTC CASSLANEQFF